This record concerns one T cell receptor beta chain sequence. The data were obtained in a study of blood T cells in healthy people across ages. PCR was performed a second time for about 7 to 12 cycles using a sample-barcoded 5' primer and a J-beta primer mix. Any given sample supplied a minimum of 2.5 million CDR3-containing paired-end reads. TCRdb used MiXCR to reprocess the 5' RACE reads, holding one entry per CDR3 protein. Of around 850,000 distinct CDR3 sequences listed, 30% to 45% are singletons. Healthy individuals of Caucasian origin from Russia, aged roughly 6 to 95, served as donors. Drawn from each donor were around 10 milliliters of peripheral blood. V gave up 3 bases and J gave up 3 bases, with 20 bases separating them. Germline V CDR1 and CDR2: SEHNR, FQNEAQ (reference sequence). This CDR3 has 17 amino acids.

The chain has TRBV7-9 and TRBJ2-5; TRBD1 is a possible D gene (6 bases). This clonotype originated in a man aged 18 to 30 in good health. Sample: blood. The CDR3 nucleotides are TGTGCCAGCAGCTTGTCCAGGGGAGCGGAGATGAAAGAGACCCAGTACTTC. Translating gives CASSLSRGAEMKETQYF.